Listed here are 15 T cell receptor beta chains from one sample, sequenced in a study of radiation and T cells in renal cell carcinoma. Indicated treatment: 15 Gy SBRT to primary tumor, nephrectomy 4 weeks later. Libraries were prepared by immunoSEQ multiplex PCR; TCRdb keeps only in-frame clonotypes and omits some of them. The sample has some 14,000 clones, 50% to 75% seen once. Specimen: tumor tissue, collected from a patient whose treatment included radiotherapy and nephrectomy. The receptors stem from a woman aged 70-85 years with renal cell carcinoma.

At least ten counts were recorded for this clone. Here the CDR3 reads CASSVDPTLWNTEAFF. In nucleotides, the CDR3 is TGTGCCAGCAGCGTAGACCCGACTCTCTGGAACACTGAAGCTTTCTTT. The rearrangement uses TRBV9 and TRBJ1-1, with unresolved D. CDR1 and CDR2 from the germline V gene are SGDLS and YYNGEE. CDR3 length equals 16 residues. The V end lost 0 bases, the J end lost 1 base, and 13 bases lay between the germline ends.

CDR3 amino acids: CASSARHGRDTDTQYF. The DNA of the CDR3 is TGTGCCAGCAGCGCTCGTCACGGGAGGGATACAGATACGCAGTATTTT. The rearrangement uses TRBV9 and TRBJ2-3, with 8 nucleotides matching TRBD2. The CDR3 spans 16 residues. Germline V gene lookup returns CDR1 SGDLS and CDR2 YYNGEE. V trimming: 3 bases; J trimming: 3 bases; junction bases outside the gene matches: 9.

This chain uses TRBV6-1 with TRBJ1-5; D is unresolved. Trimming took off 6 bases at V and 0 bases at J, with 12 bases between the two ends. Germline assignment: CDR1 MNHNS and CDR2 SASEGT. CDR3 size: 15 residues. The chain's CDR3 is CASSHEGVSNQPQHF. CDR3 coding DNA: TGTGCCAGCAGCCACGAAGGCGTTAGCAATCAGCCCCAGCATTTT.

The chain has TRBV11-2 and TRBJ1-2; 8 bases are shared with TRBD1. Germline values: CDR1 SGHAT, CDR2 FQNNGV. The CDR3 is made up of 16 amino acids. V lost 0 bases and J lost 4; bases outside the gene matches: 7. CDR3 in DNA: TGTGCCAGCAGCTTAGAGCGGGACAGGCGCCCCTATGGCTACACCTTC. Protein product: CASSLERDRRPYGYTF.

V and J are TRBV27 and TRBJ2-7; 10 bases line up with TRBD2. Germline CDR1 and CDR2: MNHEY and SMNVEV (reference sequence). The CDR3 covers 15 residues. Germline trimming cut 5 bases from V and 7 bases from J; bases unmatched to any gene: 11. The CDR3 bases are TGTGCCAGCAGTACGGATCTAGCGGGAGTTAATGAGCAGTACTTC. Encoded protein: CASSTDLAGVNEQYF.

This clone ranks as medium-sized (0.01 to 0.1%). The CDR3 loop is CASSFNRGTYEQYF. For the CDR3, the DNA is TGTGCCAGCAGCTTTAACAGGGGAACCTACGAGCAGTACTTC. The chain recombines TRBV7-2 with TRBJ2-7, with 7 positions matching TRBD1. CDR1 and CDR2 (germline): SGHTA, FQGNSA. This CDR3 is 14 amino acids long. The V gene end was trimmed by 3 bases and the J gene end by 2 bases; junction bases not matched to a gene: 4.

The V gene is TRBV11-1, the J gene TRBJ2-3, with TRBD1 as a possible D gene (6 bases). The germline V gene has CDR1 SGHAT and CDR2 FQDESV (reference sequence). V lost 4 bases and J lost 2, with 10 bases in between. The CDR3 is 14 residues long. In DNA, the CDR3 is TGTGCCAGCAGCTCGCAGGGGTACACAGATACGCAGTATTTT. Amino acids: CASSSQGYTDTQYF.

The V gene is TRBV6-4, the J gene TRBJ2-3; D is tentatively TRBD1 or TRBD2 (9 bases each). The V gene's germline CDR1 is MRHNA and CDR2 SNTAGT. V was shortened by 6 bases and J by 3 bases, with 16 bases between the two germline ends. This CDR3 spans 15 amino acids. The CDR3 is CASSPSGTGTDTQYF. CDR3 nucleotide sequence: TGTGCCAGCAGCCCTAGCGGGACAGGGACAGATACGCAGTATTTT.

V gene TRBV5-1 combines with J gene TRBJ2-7; possibly TRBD1 for D (6 bases). Trimming removed 4 bases from V and 2 bases from J, with 19 bases in between. Germline assignment: CDR1 SGHRS and CDR2 YFSETQ. The CDR3 has 16 amino acids. The CDR3 sequence is CASSKDGQLQAYEQYF. In DNA, the CDR3 is TGCGCCAGCAGCAAAGATGGACAGTTGCAAGCCTACGAGCAGTACTTC.

This clone has just a few counts. The chain couples TRBV7-6 to TRBJ2-1; D uncertain. V was cut by 3 bases and J by 10 bases, with 10 bases left in between. This CDR3 has 12 amino acids. Germline loops: CDR1 SGHVS, CDR2 FNYEAQ. The CDR3 sequence: CASSLASGEQFF. The CDR3 DNA reads TGTGCCAGCAGCTTGGCTAGTGGGGAGCAGTTCTTC. Drawing the rest from reference TRBV7-6 and TRBJ2-1, the complete variable domain is GAGVSQSPRYKVTKRGQDVALRCDPISGHVSLYWYRQALGQGPEFLTYFNYEAQQDKSGLPNDRFSAERPEGSISTLTIQRTEQRDSAMYRCASSLASGEQFFGPGTRLTVL.

The chain links TRBV7-6 to TRBJ2-2; TRBD1 agrees at 8 bases. Trimming took 5 bases from V and 5 from J; bases not matched to a gene: 10. The germline V gene encodes CDR1 SGHVS and CDR2 FNYEAQ. The CDR3 consists of 16 residues. The CDR3 DNA is TGTGCCAGCAGCCATGGCCCCCAGGGGGCTACCGGGGAGCTGTTTTTT. Protein: CASSHGPQGATGELFF.

This clone was seen a handful of times. This chain joins TRBV7-6 and TRBJ2-3; TRBD1 aligns across 9 bases. The ends lost 4 bases at V and 1 base at J; junction bases unmatched: 6. The length of the CDR3 is 16 residues. Germline V gene data show CDR1 as SGHVS and CDR2 as FNYEAQ. The CDR3 nucleotides read TGTGCCAGCAGCTCACAGGGGGCAGTGGGCACAGATACGCAGTATTTT. Translated: CASSSQGAVGTDTQYF.

CDR3 amino acids: CASTWTDQDTEAFF. The CDR3, as DNA: TGTGCCAGCACCTGGACAGATCAGGACACTGAAGCTTTCTTT. This sequence joins TRBV2 and TRBJ1-1; D possibly corresponds to TRBD1 (6 bases). The CDR3 has 14 residues. V shed 7 bases and J shed 3 bases, with 15 bases lying between them. The germline V gene encodes CDR1 SNHLY and CDR2 FYNNEI. Based on the CDR3 plus reference TRBV2 and TRBJ1-1, the full variable domain is EPEVTQTPSHQVTQMGQEVILRCVPISNHLYFYWYRQILGQKVEFLVSFYNNEISEKSEIFDDQFSVERPDGSNFTLKIRSTKLEDSAMYFCASTWTDQDTEAFFGQGTRLTVV.

This chain connects TRBV5-6 to TRBJ2-3; 8 bases match TRBD1. Germline CDR1 and CDR2: SGHDT and YYEEEE. The CDR3 is 13 amino acids. J lost 1 base, V lost 9 bases, and 4 bases had no gene match. CDR3 loop: CATLDRGTDTQYF. The CDR3 DNA sequence: TGTGCCACCCTGGACAGGGGCACAGATACGCAGTATTTT.

J is TRBJ1-6 and V is TRBV5-1, with 7 bases matching TRBD1. J was trimmed by 5 bases and V by 4 bases; bases with no gene match: 9. The CDR3 runs to 16 residues. Germline V gives CDR1 SGHRS, CDR2 YFSETQ. The CDR3 nucleotides are TGCGCCAGCAGCCAAACGACAGGGAGTAATAATTCACCCCTCCACTTT. The encoded protein is CASSQTTGSNNSPLHF.